This T cell receptor (beta chain) appears in the sequencing data of a study of blood T cell repertoires in COVID-19. People in the exposed group encountered a COVID-19 case within 2 weeks before entering the study. Only in-frame clones appear in the TCRdb table, and some are missing; sequencing was by immunoSEQ multiplex PCR. Here the sample spans fewer than 200,000 clones, 84% being singletons. The germline V gene encodes CDR1 MNHEY and CDR2 SMNVEV (reference sequence). This CDR3 spans 15 amino acids. J gave up 3 bases and V 6 bases, and 8 bases lay outside the gene matches. The sequence was collected from a young woman who had been exposed to COVID-19. This chain links TRBV27 with TRBJ1-5; 7 bases are a match to TRBD1. The sequenced sample was PBMCs or T cells enriched from blood (not recorded which). For the CDR3, the DNA is TGTGCCAGCAGCCTAACAGGGGCCCTCAATCAGCCCCAGCATTTT. Translating it yields CASSLTGALNQPQHF.